This passage covers 12 T cell receptor beta chains from one sample sequenced in a study of shared clonotypes between healthy human individuals. It was CD45RO-negative cells, positively selected for CCR7, that made up naive CD8 cells, with terminally differentiated effector memory CD45RA+ cells excluded. Here immunoSEQ multiplex PCR was the method, and the copy in TCRdb shows in-frame clones only, minus some. Found here are about 680,000 clones, 92% of them singletons; the top ten hold roughly 22%. The sequenced material came from naive CD8+ T cells sorted from blood. The receptors stem from a man aged 25-45 years in good health.

The chain joins TRBV10-1 to TRBJ2-1; 8 nucleotides align to TRBD1. The junction had 18 bases not matched to a gene; V was cut back by 9 bases and J by 5 bases. The CDR3 runs 17 residues. Per the germline V gene, CDR1 is WNHNN and CDR2 is SYGVQD (reference sequence). As DNA, the CDR3 is TGCGCCAGTAGACAGGGGCGGAGGTGCTGGAGGAACAATGAGCAGTTCTTC. Encoded protein: CASRQGRRCWRNNEQFF.

This chain uses TRBV27 with TRBJ2-7; TRBD1 might be the D (5 bases). Germline values: CDR1 MNHEY, CDR2 SMNVEV (reference sequence). Trimming cost V 3 bases and J 6 bases, with 12 bases left between them. The CDR3 covers 13 residues. CDR3 sequence reads: CASSFPGLGEQYF. The CDR3 DNA reads as TGTGCCAGCAGTTTTCCAGGGTTAGGCGAGCAGTACTTC.

Here the CDR3 DNA reads TGCGCCAGCAGCCAAGATCGGGGTACCGACAATGAGCAGTTCTTC. It codes for CASSQDRGTDNEQFF. The rearrangement links TRBV4-3 to TRBJ2-1; perhaps TRBD2 as D (5 bases). Trimming took off 0 bases at V and 5 bases at J, with 11 bases between the two ends. CDR1 LGHNA and CDR2 YSLEER come from the germline V gene. CDR3 length: 15 amino acids.

The chain combines TRBV19 with TRBJ2-7; TRBD2 matches at 11 bases. Looked up from germline, CDR1 is LNHDA and CDR2 is SQIVND (reference sequence). The CDR3 runs 16 residues. V gave up 3 bases and J gave up 0 bases; unmatched junction bases: 4. This chain's CDR3 is CASSMGSGRASYEQYF. The CDR3 nucleotides are TGTGCCAGTAGTATGGGTAGCGGGAGGGCCTCCTACGAGCAGTACTTC.

This chain uses TRBV4-1 with TRBJ2-7, with D tentatively TRBD2 (6 bases). CDR3 size: 16 residues. CDR1 is MGHRA and CDR2 is YSYEKL in the germline V gene. With 2 bases removed from V and 5 bases from J, the gap between germline ends came to 19 bases. The CDR3, as DNA: TGCGCCAGCAGCCAACCCCGGGAGACAAACCCCCACGAGCAGTACTTC. Translated, it gives CASSQPRETNPHEQYF.

The gene calls are TRBV2 and TRBJ2-5; a weak D match, TRBD1 (6 bases). The CDR3 runs 15 residues. Trimming cost V 3 bases and J 4 bases, with 15 bases left between them. Germline V lookup: CDR1 SNHLY, CDR2 FYNNEI. CDR3 coding DNA: TGTGCCAGCAGTGAGGGTAGGCAGGGGTTAGAGACCCAGTACTTC. This sequence encodes CASSEGRQGLETQYF.

The chain carries TRBV6-5 and TRBJ1-2; 7 bases match TRBD1. The CDR3 extends over 10 amino acids. Germline V gene data show CDR1 as MNHEY and CDR2 as SVGAGI. V was clipped by 10 bases and J by 10 bases; unmatched bases: 6. For the CDR3, the DNA is TGTGCCACCTCCCAGGGGGACTACACCTTC. This encodes CATSQGDYTF.

The V call is TRBV5-1, the J call TRBJ2-3, with D perhaps TRBD1 or TRBD2 (5 bases each). The V end was cut by 6 bases, the J end by 5 bases, with 22 bases between. From germline, CDR1 is SGHRS and CDR2 YFSETQ. CDR3 length: 16 amino acids. The DNA of the CDR3 is TGCGCCAGCAAAGATTGGGGGAGCCATGCCCAAGATACGCAGTATTTT. Its protein is CASKDWGSHAQDTQYF.

The genes are TRBV5-4 and TRBJ2-7; 8 bases fit TRBD1. Trimming cost V 4 bases and J 2 bases; bases outside gene matches: 8. Germline lookup yields CDR1 SGHNT and CDR2 YYREEE (reference sequence). The CDR3 has 15 amino acids. CDR3 amino acids: CASSTGDRRAYEQYF. In DNA, the CDR3 is TGTGCCAGCAGCACGGGGGACAGGAGAGCCTACGAGCAGTACTTC.

This chain joins TRBV2 and TRBJ1-5; TRBD1 aligns across 7 bases. Germline V gene data show CDR1 as SNHLY and CDR2 as FYNNEI. This CDR3 has 17 amino acids. V lost 6 bases, J lost 2 bases, and 13 bases stayed unmatched. This chain's CDR3 is CASRERELDRGNQPQHF. The CDR3 DNA follows: TGTGCCAGCAGGGAGAGGGAGCTAGACAGGGGCAATCAGCCCCAGCATTTT. Complete variable domain (other parts from reference TRBV2 and TRBJ1-5): EPEVTQTPSHQVTQMGQEVILRCVPISNHLYFYWYRQILGQKVEFLVSFYNNEISEKSEIFDDQFSVERPDGSNFTLKIRSTKLEDSAMYFCASRERELDRGNQPQHFGDGTRLSIL.

The genes are TRBV7-2 and TRBJ2-1; 9 nucleotides agree with TRBD2. With 5 bases clipped from V and 14 bases from J, the junction kept 10 bases outside the gene matches. This CDR3 spans 13 amino acids. Per germline, CDR1 SGHTA and CDR2 FQGNSA. CDR3 sequence reads: CASSLRVAGGKFF. In DNA, the CDR3 is TGTGCCAGCAGCCTAAGGGTGGCGGGAGGGAAGTTCTTC. Together with reference TRBV7-2 and TRBJ2-1, the CDR3 gives the full variable domain: GAGVSQSPSNKVTEKGKDVELRCDPISGHTALYWYRQSLGQGLEFLIYFQGNSAPDKSGLPSDRFSAERTGGSVSTLTIQRTQQEDSAVYLCASSLRVAGGKFFGPGTRLTVL.

V usage is TRBV4-3 and J usage is TRBJ2-2; TRBD1 matches 7 bases. Germline V gives CDR1 LGHNA, CDR2 YSLEER. V lost 1 base to trimming and J lost 7 bases; unmatched junction nucleotides: 9. This CDR3 is 16 amino acids long. The DNA of the CDR3 is TGCGCCAGCAGCCAAGCTAACCCAGGGGGATTCGGGGAGCTGTTTTTT. The encoded protein is CASSQANPGGFGELFF.